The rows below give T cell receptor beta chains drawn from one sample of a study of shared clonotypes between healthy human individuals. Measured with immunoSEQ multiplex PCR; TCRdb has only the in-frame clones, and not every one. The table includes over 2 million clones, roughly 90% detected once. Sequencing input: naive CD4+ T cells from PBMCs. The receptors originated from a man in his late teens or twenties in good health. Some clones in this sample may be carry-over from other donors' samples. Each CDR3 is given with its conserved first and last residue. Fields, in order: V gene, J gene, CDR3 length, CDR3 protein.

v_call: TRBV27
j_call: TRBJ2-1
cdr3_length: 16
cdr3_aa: CASSLSEGALFLEQFF

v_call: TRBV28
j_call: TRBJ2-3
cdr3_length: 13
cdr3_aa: CASSFGREDTQYF

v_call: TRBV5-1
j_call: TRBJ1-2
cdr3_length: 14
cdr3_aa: CASSATDGLHGYTF

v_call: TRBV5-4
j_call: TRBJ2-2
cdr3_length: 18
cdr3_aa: CASSSPRDRASFGGELFF

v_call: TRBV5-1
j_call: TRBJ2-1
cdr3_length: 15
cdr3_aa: CASSPVGGGPYEQFF

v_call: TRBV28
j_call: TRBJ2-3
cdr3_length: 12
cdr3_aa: CASSSSGGTQYF

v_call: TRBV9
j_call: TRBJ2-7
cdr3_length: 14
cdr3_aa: CASSVGQGNYEQYF

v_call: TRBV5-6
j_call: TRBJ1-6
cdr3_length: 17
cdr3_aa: CASSLEGRRVGNSPLHF

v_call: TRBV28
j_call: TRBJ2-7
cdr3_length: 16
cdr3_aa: CASSLRRGRRDYEQYF

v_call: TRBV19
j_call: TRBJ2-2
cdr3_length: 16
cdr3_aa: CASSTGTLGGTGELFF

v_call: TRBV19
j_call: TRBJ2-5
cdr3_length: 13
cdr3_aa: CASSTGQQETQYF

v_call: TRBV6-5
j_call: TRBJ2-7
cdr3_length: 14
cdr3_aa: CASSKKREGYEQYF

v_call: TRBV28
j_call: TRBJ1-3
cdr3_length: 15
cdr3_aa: CASSGLLGTGNTIYF

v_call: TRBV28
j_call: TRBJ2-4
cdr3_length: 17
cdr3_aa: CASRRMGQPLAKNIQYF

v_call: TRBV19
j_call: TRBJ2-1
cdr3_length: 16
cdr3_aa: CASRPKAGVTYNEQFF

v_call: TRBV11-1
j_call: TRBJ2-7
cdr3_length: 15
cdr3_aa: CASSSRGQLFYEQYF

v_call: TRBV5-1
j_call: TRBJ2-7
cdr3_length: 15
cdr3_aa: CASSLGAAGPYEQYF

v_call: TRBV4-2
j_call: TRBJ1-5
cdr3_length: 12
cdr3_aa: CASSQDRQPQHF

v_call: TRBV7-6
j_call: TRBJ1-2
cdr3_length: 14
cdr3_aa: CASSPKGTNYGYTF

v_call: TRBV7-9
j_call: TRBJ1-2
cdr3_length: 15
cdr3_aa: CASSPKLGTDYGYTF

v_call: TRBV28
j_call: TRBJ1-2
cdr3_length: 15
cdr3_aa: CASTTPGQVTYGYTF

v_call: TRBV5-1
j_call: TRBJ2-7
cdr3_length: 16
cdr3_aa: CASSLTGTGSPDEQYF

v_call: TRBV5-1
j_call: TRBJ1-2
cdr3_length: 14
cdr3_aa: CASSSRTGNYGYTF

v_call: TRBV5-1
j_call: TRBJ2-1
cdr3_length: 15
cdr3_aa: CASSLGGTGSNEQFF

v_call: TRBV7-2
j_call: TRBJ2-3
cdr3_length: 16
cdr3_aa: CASSLGPGRVSDTQYF

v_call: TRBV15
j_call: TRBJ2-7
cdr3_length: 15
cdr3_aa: CATSRERTSSYEQYF

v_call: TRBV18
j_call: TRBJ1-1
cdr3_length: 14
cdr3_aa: CASSYTTGDTEAFF

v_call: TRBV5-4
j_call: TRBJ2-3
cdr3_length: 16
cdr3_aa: CASSLGPTLSTDTQYF

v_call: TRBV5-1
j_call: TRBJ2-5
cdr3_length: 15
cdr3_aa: CASSLRVGVRETQYF

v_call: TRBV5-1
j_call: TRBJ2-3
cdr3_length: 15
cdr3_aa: CASSLRTVDQDTQYF

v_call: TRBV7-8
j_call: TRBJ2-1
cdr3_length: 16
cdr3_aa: CASSPTTGGSYNEQFF

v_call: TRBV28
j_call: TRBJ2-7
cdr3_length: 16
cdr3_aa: CASSLRDWAEGNEQYF

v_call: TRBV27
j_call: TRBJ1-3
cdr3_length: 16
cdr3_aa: CASSLREGVGGNTIYF

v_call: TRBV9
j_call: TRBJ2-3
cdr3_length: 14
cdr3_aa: CASSVVLAGDTQYF

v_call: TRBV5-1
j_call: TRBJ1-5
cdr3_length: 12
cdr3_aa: CASSLVGGPQHF

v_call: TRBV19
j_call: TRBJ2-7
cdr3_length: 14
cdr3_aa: CASSPTRGVEEQYF

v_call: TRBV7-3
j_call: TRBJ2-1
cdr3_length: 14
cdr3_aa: CASSLIPSGSVRFF

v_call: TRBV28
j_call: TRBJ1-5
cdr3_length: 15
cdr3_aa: CASTKGGTGNQPQHF

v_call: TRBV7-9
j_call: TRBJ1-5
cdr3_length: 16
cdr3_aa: CASSRVQGFGDQPQHF

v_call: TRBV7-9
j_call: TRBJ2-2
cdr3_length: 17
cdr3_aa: CASSLKSPVLLSGELFF

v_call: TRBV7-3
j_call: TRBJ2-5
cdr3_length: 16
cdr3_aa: CASSLTPVQSQETQYF

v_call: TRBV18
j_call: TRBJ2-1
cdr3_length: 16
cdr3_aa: CASTITVRINSNEQFF

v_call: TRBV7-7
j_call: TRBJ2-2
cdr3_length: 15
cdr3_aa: CASSPGQGGNGELFF

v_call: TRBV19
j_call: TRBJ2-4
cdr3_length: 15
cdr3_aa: CASRNSLLAKNIQYF

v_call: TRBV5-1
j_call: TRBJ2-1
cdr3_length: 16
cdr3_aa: CASSTGTVSSYNEQFF

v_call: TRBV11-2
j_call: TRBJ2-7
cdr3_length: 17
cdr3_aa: CASSSRWDRGDFSEQYF

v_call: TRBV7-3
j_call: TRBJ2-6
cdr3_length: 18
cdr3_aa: CASSLRGAGAGGANVLTF

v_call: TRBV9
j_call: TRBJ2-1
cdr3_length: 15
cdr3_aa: CASSGVWGTNNEQFF

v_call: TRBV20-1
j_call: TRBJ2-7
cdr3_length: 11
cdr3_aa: CSARDRGSNYF

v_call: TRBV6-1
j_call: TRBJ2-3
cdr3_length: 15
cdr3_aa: CASSPGGSSTDTQYF

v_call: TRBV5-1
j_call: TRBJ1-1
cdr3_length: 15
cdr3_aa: CASSTATGGYGEAFF

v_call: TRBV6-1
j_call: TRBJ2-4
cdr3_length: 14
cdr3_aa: CASNTRRGKNIQYF

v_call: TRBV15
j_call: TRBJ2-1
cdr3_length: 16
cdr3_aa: CATSRETRMSYNEQFF

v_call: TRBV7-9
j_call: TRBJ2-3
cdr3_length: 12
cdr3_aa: CASSAGLGTQYF

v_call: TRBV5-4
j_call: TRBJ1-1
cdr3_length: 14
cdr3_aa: CASSLGAINTEAFF

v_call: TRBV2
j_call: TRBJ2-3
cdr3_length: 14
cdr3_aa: CASTGTSGSDTQYF

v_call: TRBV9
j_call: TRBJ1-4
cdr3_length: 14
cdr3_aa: CASSVQQVNEKLFF